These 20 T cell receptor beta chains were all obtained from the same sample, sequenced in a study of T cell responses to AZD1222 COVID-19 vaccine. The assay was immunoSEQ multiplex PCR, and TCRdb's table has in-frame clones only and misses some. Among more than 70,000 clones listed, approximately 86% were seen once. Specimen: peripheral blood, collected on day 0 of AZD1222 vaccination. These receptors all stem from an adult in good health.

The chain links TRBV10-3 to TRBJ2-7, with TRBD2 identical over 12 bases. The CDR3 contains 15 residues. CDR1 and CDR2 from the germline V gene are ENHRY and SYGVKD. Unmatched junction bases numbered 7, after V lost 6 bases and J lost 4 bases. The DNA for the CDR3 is TGTGCCATCAGCTCCACTAGCGGGAGGATATACGAGCAGTACTTC. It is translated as CAISSTSGRIYEQYF.

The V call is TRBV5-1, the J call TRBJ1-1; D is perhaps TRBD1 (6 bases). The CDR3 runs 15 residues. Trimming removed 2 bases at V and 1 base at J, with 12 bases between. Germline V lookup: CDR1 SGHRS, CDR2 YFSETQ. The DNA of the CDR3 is TGCGCCAGCAGCTTCCGAGGACAGCAGAACACTGAAGCTTTCTTT. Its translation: CASSFRGQQNTEAFF.

The CDR3 spells CASSSPGQRNNSPLHF. In DNA form, the CDR3 reads TGTGCCAGCAGCTCCCCGGGACAGCGTAATAATTCACCCCTCCACTTT. V gene TRBV7-9 combines with J gene TRBJ1-6; TRBD1 matches at 7 bases. Germline V gene sequence: CDR1 SEHNR, CDR2 FQNEAQ (reference sequence). There are 16 residues in the CDR3. Trimming took 4 bases from V and 5 from J; bases not matched to a gene: 8.

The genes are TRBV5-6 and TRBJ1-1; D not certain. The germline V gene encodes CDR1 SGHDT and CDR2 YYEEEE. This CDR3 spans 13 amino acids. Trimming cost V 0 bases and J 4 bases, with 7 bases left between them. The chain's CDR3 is CASSLGRGTEAFF. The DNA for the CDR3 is TGTGCCAGCAGCTTGGGGCGGGGCACTGAAGCTTTCTTT.

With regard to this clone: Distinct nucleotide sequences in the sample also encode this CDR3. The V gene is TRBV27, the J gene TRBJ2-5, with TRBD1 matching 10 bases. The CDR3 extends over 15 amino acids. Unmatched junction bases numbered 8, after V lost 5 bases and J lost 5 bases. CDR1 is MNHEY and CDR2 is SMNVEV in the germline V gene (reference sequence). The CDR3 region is CASSHRDRGRETQYF. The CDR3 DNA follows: TGTGCCAGCAGTCACCGGGACAGGGGCAGGGAGACCCAGTACTTC.

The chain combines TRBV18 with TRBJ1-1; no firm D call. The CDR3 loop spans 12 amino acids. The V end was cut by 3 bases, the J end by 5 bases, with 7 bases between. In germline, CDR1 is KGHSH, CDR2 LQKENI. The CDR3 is CASSPGLTEAFF. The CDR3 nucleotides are TGTGCCAGCTCACCGGGTTTGACTGAAGCTTTCTTT. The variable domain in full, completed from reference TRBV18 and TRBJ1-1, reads NAGVMQNPRHLVRRRGQEARLRCSPMKGHSHVYWYRQLPEEGLKFMVYLQKENIIDESGMPKERFSAEFPKEGPSILRIQQVVRGDSAAYFCASSPGLTEAFFGQGTRLTVV.

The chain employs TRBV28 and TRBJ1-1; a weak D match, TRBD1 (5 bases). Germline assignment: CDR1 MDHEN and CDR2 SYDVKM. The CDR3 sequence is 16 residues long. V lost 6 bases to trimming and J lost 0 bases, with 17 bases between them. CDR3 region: CASRPRAGGMNTEAFF. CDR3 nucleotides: TGTGCCAGCAGACCTCGGGCCGGGGGGATGAACACTGAAGCTTTCTTT.

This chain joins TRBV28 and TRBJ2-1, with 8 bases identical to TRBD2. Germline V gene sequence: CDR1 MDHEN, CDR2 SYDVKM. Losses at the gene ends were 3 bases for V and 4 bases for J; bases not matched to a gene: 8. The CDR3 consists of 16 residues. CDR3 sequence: CASSFVLAGLYNEQFF. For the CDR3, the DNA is TGTGCCAGCAGTTTCGTCCTAGCGGGCCTATACAATGAGCAGTTCTTC. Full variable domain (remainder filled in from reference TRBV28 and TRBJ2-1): DVKVTQSSRYLVKRTGEKVFLECVQDMDHENMFWYRQDPGLGLRLIYFSYDVKMKEKGDIPEGYSVSREKKERFSLILESASTNQTSMYLCASSFVLAGLYNEQFFGPGTRLTVL.

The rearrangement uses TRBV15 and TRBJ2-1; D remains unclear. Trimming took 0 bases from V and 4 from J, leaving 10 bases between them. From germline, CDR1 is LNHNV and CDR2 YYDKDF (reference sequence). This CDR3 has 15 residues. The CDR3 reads CATSRDNGYYNEQFF. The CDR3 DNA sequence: TGTGCCACCAGCAGAGATAACGGGTATTACAATGAGCAGTTCTTC.

The CDR3 nucleotides are TGTGCCAGCAGCTTAACTCCACAGGGGGCCCACGAGCAGTACTTC. Protein sequence: CASSLTPQGAHEQYF. V usage is TRBV11-2 and J usage is TRBJ2-7; 9 bases match TRBD1. V dropped 2 bases and J dropped 5; count of bases not matched to a gene: 7. The length of the CDR3 is 15 residues. Looked up from germline, CDR1 is SGHAT and CDR2 is FQNNGV.

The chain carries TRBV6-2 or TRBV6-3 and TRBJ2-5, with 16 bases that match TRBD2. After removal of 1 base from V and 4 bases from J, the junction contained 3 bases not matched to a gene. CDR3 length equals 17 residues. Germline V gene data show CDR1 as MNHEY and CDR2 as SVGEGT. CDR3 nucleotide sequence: TGTGCCAGCAGTTACTTGGGACTAGCGGGAGGGCGAGAGACCCAGTACTTC. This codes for CASSYLGLAGGRETQYF.

CDR3 sequence (DNA): TGTGCCAGCAGCCCCCCCACTCAGAGCTCTGGAAACACCATATATTTT. This translates into CASSPPTQSSGNTIYF. This rearrangement joins TRBV7-9 to TRBJ1-3; D gene uncertain. V was cut by 5 bases and J by 0 bases, with 14 bases left in between. The CDR3 totals 16 residues. In germline, CDR1 is SEHNR, CDR2 FQNEAQ (reference sequence).

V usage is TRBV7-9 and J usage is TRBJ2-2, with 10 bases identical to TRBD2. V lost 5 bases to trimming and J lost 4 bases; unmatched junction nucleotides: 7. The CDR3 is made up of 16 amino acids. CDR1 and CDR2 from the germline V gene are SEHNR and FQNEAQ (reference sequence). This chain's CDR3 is CASSHPGLARTGELFF. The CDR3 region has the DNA TGTGCCAGCAGCCATCCGGGACTAGCGCGCACCGGGGAGCTGTTTTTT.

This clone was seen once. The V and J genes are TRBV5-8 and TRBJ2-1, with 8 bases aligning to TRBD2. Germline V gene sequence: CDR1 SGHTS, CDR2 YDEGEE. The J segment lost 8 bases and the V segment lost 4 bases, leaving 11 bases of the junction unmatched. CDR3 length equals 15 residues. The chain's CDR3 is CASSPGGVGFYEQFF. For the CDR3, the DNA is TGTGCCAGCAGCCCCGGGGGGGTCGGCTTTTATGAGCAGTTCTTC.

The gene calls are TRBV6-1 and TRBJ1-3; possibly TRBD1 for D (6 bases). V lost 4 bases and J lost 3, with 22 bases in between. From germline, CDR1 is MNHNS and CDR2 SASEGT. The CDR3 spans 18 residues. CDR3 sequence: CASSAPGVGAMGGNTIYF. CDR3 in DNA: TGTGCCAGCAGTGCCCCAGGGGTAGGGGCAATGGGTGGAAACACCATATATTTT.

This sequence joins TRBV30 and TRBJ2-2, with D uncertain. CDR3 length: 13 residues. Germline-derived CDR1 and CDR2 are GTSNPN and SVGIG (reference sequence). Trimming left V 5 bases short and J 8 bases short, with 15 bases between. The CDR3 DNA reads TGTGCCTGGCGTCAGGATACCATGGGGGAGCTGTTTTTT. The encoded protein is CAWRQDTMGELFF.

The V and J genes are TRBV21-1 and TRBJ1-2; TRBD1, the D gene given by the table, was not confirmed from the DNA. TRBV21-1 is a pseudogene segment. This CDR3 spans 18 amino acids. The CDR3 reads CASSKALLYGSLNYGYTF. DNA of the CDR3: TGTGCCAGCAGCAAAGCGCTTTTATATGGCTCTTTGAACTATGGCTACACCTTC.

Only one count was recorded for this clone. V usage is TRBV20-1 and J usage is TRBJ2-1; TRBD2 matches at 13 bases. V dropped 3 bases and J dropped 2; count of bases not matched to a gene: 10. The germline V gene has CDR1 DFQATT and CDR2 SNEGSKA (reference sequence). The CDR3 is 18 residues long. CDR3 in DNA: TGCAGTGCTAGTCTTGCTAGGACTAGCGGGAGACCCTACAATGAGCAGTTCTTC. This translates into CSASLARTSGRPYNEQFF.

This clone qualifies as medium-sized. DNA for the CDR3: TGTGCCAGCAGTTCCCGGACTAGCGGGTTCTCCTACAATGAGCAGTTCTTC. Protein sequence: CASSSRTSGFSYNEQFF. The rearrangement uses TRBV27 and TRBJ2-1; 11 bases are a match to TRBD2. The V and J ends lost 4 bases and 0 bases, in that order; junction bases with no gene match: 5. This CDR3 contains 17 residues. CDR1 is MNHEY and CDR2 is SMNVEV in the germline V gene (reference sequence).

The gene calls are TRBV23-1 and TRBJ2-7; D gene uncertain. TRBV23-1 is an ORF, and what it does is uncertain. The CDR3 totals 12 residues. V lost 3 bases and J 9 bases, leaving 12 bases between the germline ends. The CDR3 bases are TGCGCCAGCAGTCACCCAGACATGCGGCAGTACTTC. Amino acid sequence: CASSHPDMRQYF.